These 21 T cell receptor beta chains share one sample of origin, sequenced in a study of blood T cell repertoires in COVID-19 (dated by TCRdb to about 2020). Library preparation employed the immunoSEQ multiplex PCR assay. Drawn from immuneACCESS, this table holds only the in-frame rearrangements with V and J called that TCRdb kept. Clones are partly lost; checked studies trace under half to an unresolved V gene and leave the rest unexplained. The sample data list about 190,000 clones, and roughly nine tenths of these were observed just once. Around 1.1% of the sample is in the top ten clones. Source material: peripheral blood. The receptor set was obtained from a man aged 25-45 years with acute or convalescent COVID-19.

The rearrangement links TRBV4-1 to TRBJ2-7; D remains ambiguous. The germline CDR1 and CDR2 sequences are MGHRA and YSYEKL. V was pared by 2 bases and J by 3 bases, with 8 bases between. This CDR3 region has 13 residues. In DNA form, the CDR3 reads TGCGCCAGCAGCCAAAGCCCTGGCTACGAGCAGTACTTC. Translation: CASSQSPGYEQYF.

This chain links TRBV5-1 with TRBJ1-3; D not certain. CDR3 length: 14 amino acids. The germline CDR1 and CDR2 sequences are SGHRS and YFSETQ. V was cut by 4 bases and J by 4 bases, with 12 bases left in between. CDR3 bases: TGCGCCAGCAGCCTAGATTCGGAGGGAAACACCATATATTTT. This sequence encodes CASSLDSEGNTIYF.

The gene calls are TRBV14 and TRBJ2-1; 7 nucleotides agree with TRBD2. V was clipped by 7 bases and J by 2 bases; unmatched bases: 2. This CDR3 has 13 residues. In germline, CDR1 is SGHDN, CDR2 FVKESK. CDR3 region: CASKRGTYNEQFF. In DNA form, the CDR3 reads TGTGCCAGCAAGCGGGGAACCTACAATGAGCAGTTCTTC.

V and J are TRBV2 and TRBJ2-7; 8 bases line up with TRBD1. The germline gives CDR1 SNHLY, CDR2 FYNNEI. The junction had 2 bases not matched to a gene; V was cut back by 5 bases and J by 2 bases. The CDR3 extends over 13 amino acids. CDR3 protein: CASSSDRAYEQYF. In DNA form, the CDR3 reads TGTGCCAGCAGTTCGGACAGGGCCTACGAGCAGTACTTC.

This clone was found once. V is TRBV27 and J is TRBJ2-6; maybe TRBD1 (6 bases). Trimming removed 5 bases from V and 0 bases from J, with 23 bases in between. This CDR3 is 20 amino acids long. CDR1 and CDR2 (germline): MNHEY, SMNVEV (reference sequence). The DNA for the CDR3 is TGTGCCAGCAGTCCCGAAACCCTTAAGGGGGATTACTCTGGGGCCAACGTCCTGACTTTC. This translates into CASSPETLKGDYSGANVLTF.

The chain joins TRBV24-1 to TRBJ2-3, with D perhaps TRBD2 (6 bases). V lost 1 base and J lost 5, with 18 bases in between. The V gene's germline CDR1 is KGHDR and CDR2 SFDVKD. CDR3 size: 17 residues. CDR3 amino acids: CATSDLPGSHLGDTQYF. The DNA of the CDR3 is TGTGCCACCAGTGATTTACCCGGGAGTCACCTCGGAGATACGCAGTATTTT.

V is TRBV5-4 and J is TRBJ2-6; no reliable D call. Trimming removed 2 bases from V and 0 bases from J, with 15 bases in between. The CDR3 spans 18 residues. Germline assignment: CDR1 SGHNT and CDR2 YYREEE (reference sequence). This CDR3 is CASSFLRVLSSGANVLTF. The CDR3 coding sequence is TGTGCCAGCAGCTTTCTTCGGGTCCTAAGCTCTGGGGCCAACGTCCTGACTTTC.

Comments on this clone: Other nucleotide sequences in the sample specify the same CDR3. The genes are TRBV27 and TRBJ1-3; D is possibly TRBD1 (5 bases). Trimming took off 5 bases at V and 4 bases at J, with 9 bases between the two ends. This CDR3 has 13 residues. CDR1 MNHEY and CDR2 SMNVEV come from the germline V gene (reference sequence). The CDR3 coding sequence is TGTGCCAGCAGTCCCCGGGGGGGAAACACCATATATTTT. Translated, it gives CASSPRGGNTIYF.

The chain uses TRBV3-1 (or the pseudogene TRBV3-2) and TRBJ2-3; no reliable D call. Trimming took 2 bases from V and 0 from J, leaving 9 bases between them. Germline V gives CDR1 LGHDT, CDR2 YNNKEL (reference sequence). This CDR3 has 15 amino acids. The CDR3 protein is CASSQRRTSTDTQYF. CDR3 sequence (DNA): TGTGCCAGCAGCCAAAGGAGAACTAGCACAGATACGCAGTATTTT.

The chain recombines TRBV3-1 (or the pseudogene TRBV3-2) with TRBJ2-2; 7 bases are a match to TRBD2. The ends lost 3 bases at V and 6 bases at J; junction bases unmatched: 7. This CDR3 has 15 residues. CDR1 is LGHDT and CDR2 is YNNKEL in the germline V gene (reference sequence). CDR3 sequence: CASSHAGLVAGELFF. As DNA, the CDR3 is TGTGCCAGCAGCCACGCCGGACTAGTCGCCGGGGAGCTGTTTTTT.

The rearrangement uses TRBV28 and TRBJ1-5; no definite D call. V was clipped by 5 bases and J by 2 bases, with 10 bases between them. The CDR3 contains 14 residues. Germline assignment: CDR1 MDHEN and CDR2 SYDVKM. This CDR3 is CASSPQRGNQPQHF. The CDR3 DNA sequence: TGTGCCAGCAGTCCCCAGAGGGGCAATCAGCCCCAGCATTTT.

The chain has TRBV14 and TRBJ2-1, with a tentative D call TRBD2 (5 bases). Trimming took 1 base from V and 7 from J, leaving 20 bases between them. CDR3 length: 17 amino acids. Looked up from germline, CDR1 is SGHDN and CDR2 is FVKESK. The CDR3 nucleotides are TGTGCCAGCAGCCAAGCAGTGAGTGGAACCAGAGGGAATGAGCAGTTCTTC. It specifies CASSQAVSGTRGNEQFF.

The CDR3 DNA follows: TGTGCCAGTAGTATGAGATTCTCGGAAGCTTTCTTT. This encodes CASSMRFSEAFF. The chain uses TRBV19 and TRBJ1-1; D unresolved. Germline loops: CDR1 LNHDA, CDR2 SQIVND (reference sequence). The CDR3 has 12 residues. The V and J ends lost 3 bases and 8 bases respectively, with 10 bases between them.

This chain links TRBV18 with TRBJ1-2, with 11 bases aligning to TRBD1. Trimming cost V 5 bases and J 0 bases; bases outside gene matches: 17. Looked up from germline, CDR1 is KGHSH and CDR2 is LQKENI. The CDR3 has 20 residues. This chain's CDR3 is CASSALPGTGGRFTNYGYTF. CDR3 nucleotides: TGTGCCAGCTCAGCATTACCGGGGACAGGGGGACGATTCACTAACTATGGCTACACCTTC.

This clone was detected once. The rearrangement uses TRBV6-6 and TRBJ1-2, with D perhaps TRBD1 (6 bases). There are 15 residues in the CDR3. V was shortened by 0 bases and J by 8 bases, with 16 bases between the two germline ends. CDR1 and CDR2 from the germline V gene are MNHNY and SVGAGI (reference sequence). The CDR3 here is CASSYSPGGAKGYTF. Here the CDR3 DNA reads TGTGCCAGCAGTTACTCCCCCGGGGGGGCGAAAGGCTACACCTTC.

In this sample, this clone turned up once. V is TRBV5-1 and J is TRBJ2-7, with a possible D match to TRBD2 (5 bases). V gave up 10 bases and J gave up 2 bases, with 7 bases separating them. The length of the CDR3 is 10 residues. Germline V CDR1 and CDR2: SGHRS, YFSETQ. Here the CDR3 reads CAGGPYEQYF. The DNA of the CDR3 is TGCGCCGGAGGCCCCTACGAGCAGTACTTC.

This chain uses TRBV5-1 with TRBJ2-7; TRBD1 is a possible D gene (6 bases). Looked up from germline, CDR1 is SGHRS and CDR2 is YFSETQ. V was cut by 0 bases and J by 1 base, with 11 bases left in between. The CDR3 is 15 residues long. CDR3 DNA sequence: TGCGCCAGCAGCTTGGAATCAGGGGCATCCTACGAGCAGTACTTC. Its translation is CASSLESGASYEQYF.

This clone was observed once. The chain carries TRBV12-3 or TRBV12-4 and TRBJ2-5, with D tentatively TRBD2 (5 bases). With 9 bases removed from V and 7 bases from J, the gap between germline ends came to 18 bases. The CDR3 is 13 residues long. The CDR3 DNA is TGTGCCAGTACAACTTCAGTTGGGAGGACCCAGTACTTC. It specifies CASTTSVGRTQYF.

This clone was detected a few times. This chain uses TRBV5-6 with TRBJ2-7; 7 bases are shared with TRBD1. CDR3 length: 14 residues. CDR1 SGHDT and CDR2 YYEEEE come from the germline V gene. The ends lost 4 bases at V and 0 bases at J; junction bases unmatched: 4. CDR3 coding DNA: TGTGCCAGCAGCCTCGGACAGGTCTCCTACGAGCAGTACTTC. Translated, it gives CASSLGQVSYEQYF.

In its sample, this clone was seen once. This chain uses TRBV18 with TRBJ1-2; D gene uncertain. V lost 0 bases and J lost 5, with 16 bases in between. Germline CDR1 is KGHSH and CDR2 is LQKENI. The CDR3 contains 16 residues. This CDR3 reads CASSPPGRESDYGYTF. The CDR3 nucleotides read TGTGCCAGCTCACCACCCGGGAGGGAGTCTGATTATGGCTACACCTTC.

The chain uses TRBV28 and TRBJ1-2; no definite D call. Germline V lookup: CDR1 MDHEN, CDR2 SYDVKM. V shed 2 bases and J shed 4 bases, with 8 bases lying between them. This CDR3 spans 13 amino acids. CDR3 amino acids: CASSLAEFYGYTF. Written as DNA, the CDR3 is TGTGCCAGCAGTTTAGCAGAATTCTATGGCTACACCTTC.